Listed here are 16 T cell receptor beta chains from one sample, sequenced in a study of T cells in Graves' hyperthyroidism and ophthalmopathy. TCR beta CDR3 sequences were amplified from RNA transcripts. The HTBI primer set was used in a first-round RT-PCR of the TCR CDR3. TCRdb re-derived calls from the multiplex PCR reads in MiXCR, one entry per CDR3 protein. The sample consists of about 840,000 distinct CDR3 sequences, 35% to 40% of them appearing once. Sequences were obtained from blood. All receptors derive from a man between 18 and 35 years old with Graves' hyperthyroidism.

This clonotype has only one observation. Since a much larger clone is just one base distant, this may be a read error. The rearrangement links TRBV10-3 to TRBJ1-5, with unresolved D. Trimming stripped 5 bases from V and 5 bases from J, with 10 bases between. The CDR3 is made up of 13 amino acids. The V gene's germline CDR1 is ENHRY and CDR2 SYGVKD. The CDR3 nucleotides read TGTGCCATCAGTAGATTGACCGATCAGCCCCAGCATTTT. This translates into CAISRLTDQPQHF.

This clonotype was seen a few times. This chain uses TRBV12-3 or TRBV12-4 with TRBJ1-4; a possible D gene is TRBD1 (5 bases). Trimming took off 5 bases at V and 13 bases at J, with 29 bases between the two ends. This CDR3 contains 17 residues. CDR3 DNA sequence: TGTGCCAGCAGTCCACTCGCAGGGTTTACTAGTTCTAAGACACTGTTTTTT. Protein product: CASSPLAGFTSSKTLFF.

The rearrangement uses TRBV20-1 and TRBJ2-7; a possible D gene is TRBD2 (6 bases). Germline V CDR1 and CDR2: DFQATT, SNEGSKA (reference sequence). V was shortened by 0 bases and J by 1 base, with 13 bases between the two germline ends. This CDR3 spans 15 amino acids. CDR3 DNA: TGCAGTGCTAGAGATCTAGCGTCCCCTTCCTACGAGCAGTACTTC. Translation gives CSARDLASPSYEQYF.

As regards this clonotype: A much larger clone sits a single nucleotide away, making a read error possible. The genes are TRBV7-8 and TRBJ1-4; the D is unclear. The CDR3 is made up of 16 amino acids. Germline CDR1 is SGHVS and CDR2 is FQNEAQ. The DNA for the CDR3 is TGTGCCATCAGCGTATTTCCGGACGGGGCTAATGAAAAACTGTTTTTT. Amino acid sequence: CAISVFPDGANEKLFF.

The rearrangement links TRBV4-1 to TRBJ2-7; 10 bases fit TRBD1. The J segment lost 6 bases and the V segment lost 1 base, leaving 6 bases of the junction unmatched. The CDR3 runs to 15 residues. Germline V lookup: CDR1 MGHRA, CDR2 YSYEKL. The CDR3 loop is CASSQVGTGVREQYF. The CDR3, as DNA: TGCGCCAGCAGCCAAGTAGGGACAGGGGTTCGCGAGCAGTACTTC.

As for this clonotype: Since a much larger clone is just one base distant, this may be a read error. The V call is TRBV29-1, the J call TRBJ2-5; D may be TRBD2 (5 bases). The V gene's germline CDR1 is SQVTM and CDR2 ANQGSEA. This CDR3 contains 12 residues. DNA of the CDR3: TGCTGCGTTGAACGGGATACGGAGACCCAGTACTTC. This translates into CCVERDTETQYF.

This clonotype appeared many times. The genes are TRBV10-3 and TRBJ1-6, with no clear D. This CDR3 contains 13 residues. Germline CDR1 ENHRY, CDR2 SYGVKD. The ends were cut back, 6 bases at V and 10 bases at J, with 13 bases in the middle. DNA for the CDR3: TGTGCCATCAGCCCCCCTCCTGGCTCACCCCTCCACTTT. Translated, it gives CAISPPPGSPLHF.

The CDR3 loop reads CASSSPGTGTLQETQYF. The CDR3 DNA reads TGTGCCAGCAGCTCCCCCGGGACAGGTACCCTCCAAGAGACCCAGTACTTC. J is TRBJ2-5 and V is TRBV7-8, with 8 bases that match TRBD1. Germline trimming cut 4 bases from V and 1 base from J; bases unmatched to any gene: 11. Germline-derived CDR1 and CDR2 are SGHVS and FQNEAQ. The CDR3 is 17 residues long.

This clonotype was observed a few times. The chain uses TRBV7-6 and TRBJ2-7; a weak D match, TRBD1 (5 bases). CDR1 and CDR2 from the germline V gene are SGHVS and FNYEAQ. The CDR3 loop spans 14 amino acids. Trimming stripped 4 bases from V and 5 bases from J, with 15 bases between. The CDR3 sequence is CASSSAAGLDEQYF. The CDR3 DNA reads TGTGCCAGCAGCTCCGCCGCAGGGTTGGACGAGCAGTACTTC.

The V gene is TRBV7-8, the J gene TRBJ2-7; 7 bases are a match to TRBD1. CDR3 size: 13 residues. J was trimmed by 6 bases and V by 6 bases; bases with no gene match: 8. From germline, CDR1 is SGHVS and CDR2 FQNEAQ. The CDR3 spells CASRPDRDREQYF. CDR3 nucleotides: TGTGCCAGCAGACCCGACAGGGACCGCGAGCAGTACTTC.

The CDR3 protein is CASSPRNYEQYF. CDR3 coding DNA: TGTGCCAGCAGCCCCCGGAACTACGAGCAGTACTTC. V is TRBV7-9 and J is TRBJ2-7; D call uncertain. CDR3 length: 12 amino acids. V lost 5 bases, J lost 3 bases, and 8 bases lay in between. CDR1 SEHNR and CDR2 FQNEAQ come from the germline V gene (reference sequence). The whole variable domain, filled in from reference TRBV7-9 and TRBJ2-7, reads DTGVSQNPRHKITKRGQNVTFRCDPISEHNRLYWYRQTLGQGPEFLTYFQNEAQLEKSRLLSDRFSAERPKGSFSTLEIQRTEQGDSAMYLCASSPRNYEQYFGPGTRLTVT.

The table lists this clonotype with many counts. J is TRBJ1-1 and V is TRBV7-8, with a possible D match to TRBD1 (5 bases). The CDR3 runs to 15 residues. The ends were cut back, 3 bases at V and 1 base at J, with 12 bases in the middle. Germline V CDR1 and CDR2: SGHVS, FQNEAQ. The CDR3 loop is CASSFWAGSNTEAFF. DNA for the CDR3: TGTGCCAGCAGCTTTTGGGCAGGGTCGAACACTGAAGCTTTCTTT.

This clonotype has at least ten counts. The chain uses TRBV7-2 and TRBJ2-7; possibly TRBD2 for D (6 bases). Per germline, CDR1 SGHTA and CDR2 FQGNSA. The CDR3 is made up of 12 amino acids. V dropped 6 bases and J dropped 6 bases, with 12 bases sitting between them. The CDR3 coding sequence is TGTGCCAGCAGTCACGGAGGGTCCGAGCAGTACTTC. Translation: CASSHGGSEQYF.

In DNA form, the CDR3 reads TGCAGTGCCTTAGCGGGAAGTTACGAGCAGTACTTC. Amino acids: CSALAGSYEQYF. The chain joins TRBV20-1 to TRBJ2-7, with 8 nucleotides matching TRBD2. J lost 4 bases, V lost 6 bases, and 5 bases had no gene match. CDR1 is DFQATT, CDR2 SNEGSKA, per germline (reference sequence). CDR3 length: 12 amino acids.

This CDR3 is CASSLEGTVGEKLFF. The CDR3 nucleotides are TGTGCCAGCAGCTTGGAGGGGACAGTGGGTGAAAAACTGTTTTTT. This sequence joins TRBV7-2 and TRBJ1-4, with 7 bases aligning to TRBD1. CDR3 length: 15 amino acids. After removal of 3 bases from V and 7 bases from J, the junction contained 8 bases not matched to a gene. The germline V gene has CDR1 SGHTA and CDR2 FQGNSA.

The rearrangement uses TRBV9 and TRBJ2-5; 8 nucleotides align to TRBD2. V gave up 5 bases and J gave up 0 bases; unmatched junction bases: 9. Germline lookup yields CDR1 SGDLS and CDR2 YYNGEE. The CDR3 runs 16 residues. In DNA, the CDR3 is TGTGCCAGCAGTCTACAGGGCGGGGGGCACCAAGAGACCCAGTACTTC. Amino acid sequence: CASSLQGGGHQETQYF.